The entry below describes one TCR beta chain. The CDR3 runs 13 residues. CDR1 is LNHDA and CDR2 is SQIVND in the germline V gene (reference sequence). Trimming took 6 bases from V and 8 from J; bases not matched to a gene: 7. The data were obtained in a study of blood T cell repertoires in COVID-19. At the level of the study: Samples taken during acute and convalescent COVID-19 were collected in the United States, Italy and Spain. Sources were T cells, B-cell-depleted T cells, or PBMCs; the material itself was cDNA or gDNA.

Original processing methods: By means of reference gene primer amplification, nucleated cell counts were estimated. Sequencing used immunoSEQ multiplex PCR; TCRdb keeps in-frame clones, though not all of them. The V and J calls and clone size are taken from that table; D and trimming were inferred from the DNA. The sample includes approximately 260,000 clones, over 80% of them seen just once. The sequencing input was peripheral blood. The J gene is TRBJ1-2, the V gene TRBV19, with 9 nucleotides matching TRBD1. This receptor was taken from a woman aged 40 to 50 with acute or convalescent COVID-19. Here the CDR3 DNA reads TGTGCCAGTAGACTACAGGGGGCTGAGGGCTACACCTTC. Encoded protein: CASRLQGAEGYTF.